These 20 T cell receptor beta chains share one sample of origin, sequenced in a study of blood T cell repertoires in COVID-19. Measured with immunoSEQ multiplex PCR; TCRdb has only the in-frame clones, and not every one. Here the sample spans about 390,000 clones, more than 75% being singletons. The specimen was peripheral blood. Receptor source: an older woman with COVID-19, enrolled during active disease.

V is TRBV3-1 (or the pseudogene TRBV3-2) and J is TRBJ2-3; 11 bases agree with TRBD2. CDR1 and CDR2 (germline): LGHDT, YNNKEL (reference sequence). Trimming removed 2 bases from V and 3 bases from J; junction bases left unmatched: 4. This CDR3 has 16 amino acids. The CDR3 sequence: CASSQLAGGLTDTQYF. In DNA form, the CDR3 reads TGTGCCAGCAGCCAACTAGCGGGGGGACTAACAGATACGCAGTATTTT.

V is TRBV30 and J is TRBJ1-2; D unresolved. Germline V gene lookup returns CDR1 GTSNPN and CDR2 SVGIG (reference sequence). The germline V and J ends were trimmed by 0 bases and 8 bases, with 13 bases remaining between them. The CDR3 is made up of 13 amino acids. The DNA of the CDR3 is TGTGCCTGGAGTGTAATTCGGGGTCGCGGCTACACCTTC. Translating it yields CAWSVIRGRGYTF. Complete variable domain (other parts from reference TRBV30 and TRBJ1-2): SQTIHQWPATLVQPVGSPLSLECTVEGTSNPNLYWYRQAAGRGLQLLFYSVGIGQISSEVPQNLSASRPQDRQFILSSKKLLLSDSGFYLCAWSVIRGRGYTFGSGTRLTVV.

This rearrangement joins TRBV15 to TRBJ1-5; tentatively, D is TRBD1 (5 bases). V lost 0 bases, J lost 4 bases, and 13 bases lay in between. The germline V gene encodes CDR1 LNHNV and CDR2 YYDKDF (reference sequence). The CDR3 length is 16 residues. The CDR3 nucleotides are TGTGCCACCAGCAGAGATCGTGGGGAGGGGAATCAGCCCCAGCATTTT. The encoded protein is CATSRDRGEGNQPQHF.

The chain recombines TRBV5-4 with TRBJ2-5, with TRBD2 matching 11 bases. The CDR3 loop spans 14 amino acids. Germline CDR1 is SGHNT and CDR2 is YYREEE (reference sequence). With V trimmed by 4 bases and J by 2 bases, 1 base remained unmatched. The DNA for the CDR3 is TGTGCCAGCAGCCCTAGCGGGGGGCAAGAGACCCAGTACTTC. Translated, it gives CASSPSGGQETQYF.

The V gene is TRBV30, the J gene TRBJ2-3, with no clear D. This CDR3 region has 14 residues. Germline loops: CDR1 GTSNPN, CDR2 SVGIG (reference sequence). V lost 2 bases, J lost 6 bases, and 15 bases lay in between. Here the CDR3 reads CAWSSNGRLDTQYF. CDR3 coding DNA: TGTGCCTGGAGTTCAAATGGGCGCCTGGATACGCAGTATTTT.

This clone was detected only once. This rearrangement joins TRBV7-3 to TRBJ2-5; D unclear. Per the germline V gene, CDR1 is SGHTA and CDR2 is FQGTGA. The length of the CDR3 is 13 residues. Trimming cost V 5 bases and J 2 bases, with 9 bases left between them. CDR3 amino acids: CASSRTKQETQYF. The CDR3, as DNA: TGTGCCAGCAGCCGAACAAAACAAGAGACCCAGTACTTC.

This sequence joins TRBV11-3 and TRBJ2-7; 7 bases map to TRBD1. Germline assignment: CDR1 SGHNT and CDR2 YENEEA. CDR3 length: 13 amino acids. V was clipped by 5 bases and J by 7 bases; unmatched bases: 8. This CDR3 reads CASSPVTGAEQYF. CDR3 DNA: TGTGCCAGCAGCCCCGTAACAGGGGCTGAGCAGTACTTC.

The rearrangement links TRBV19 to TRBJ1-4; TRBD1 agrees at 7 bases. Germline CDR1 LNHDA, CDR2 SQIVND (reference sequence). V trimming: 5 bases; J trimming: 0 bases; junction bases outside the gene matches: 9. There are 17 residues in the CDR3. This chain's CDR3 is CASSASTRGTTNEKLFF. The CDR3, as DNA: TGTGCCAGTAGTGCCTCCACCAGGGGGACAACTAATGAAAAACTGTTTTTT. Full variable domain (remainder filled in from reference TRBV19 and TRBJ1-4): DGGITQSPKYLFRKEGQNVTLSCEQNLNHDAMYWYRQDPGQGLRLIYYSQIVNDFQKGDIAEGYSVSREKKESFPLTVTSAQKNPTAFYLCASSASTRGTTNEKLFFGSGTQLSVL.

Comments on this clone: The junction does not match germline at one end; this may be a read error. The rearrangement joins TRBV28 to TRBJ1-2, with D possibly matching TRBD1 (6 bases). Germline V gene data show CDR1 as MDHEN and CDR2 as SYDVKM. This CDR3 is built from 11 residues. The CDR3 region has the DNA TGTGCCAGCAGTTCCACCCGACAGGCCAACTTC. It translates to CASSSTRQANF.

V usage is TRBV5-1 and J usage is TRBJ1-2; TRBD1 agrees at 9 bases. With V trimmed by 3 bases and J by 6 bases, 6 bases remained unmatched. The CDR3 length is 14 residues. Per the germline V gene, CDR1 is SGHRS and CDR2 is YFSETQ. The CDR3 DNA reads TGCGCCAGCAGCTGGGGGACAGGGCTCGATGGCTACACCTTC. It yields the protein CASSWGTGLDGYTF.

This clone showed up just a few times. This chain links TRBV25-1 with TRBJ2-7; D might be TRBD1 (6 bases). CDR1 MGHDK and CDR2 SYGVNS come from the germline V gene. Between the trimmed V and J ends, which lost 6 bases and 7 bases, there was a span of 16 bases. The CDR3 consists of 13 residues. CDR3 in amino acids: CASRHRERGEQYF. For the CDR3, the DNA is TGTGCCAGCAGACACAGGGAACGGGGAGAGCAGTACTTC.

J is TRBJ1-6 and V is TRBV7-2; the D is unclear. Trimming stripped 5 bases from V and 4 bases from J, with 12 bases between. In germline, CDR1 is SGHTA, CDR2 FQGNSA. The CDR3 has 15 amino acids. In DNA form, the CDR3 reads TGTGCCAGCAGCCCAGCCCGCGGATATAATTCACCCCTCCACTTT. Amino acids: CASSPARGYNSPLHF.

The V and J genes are TRBV5-5 and TRBJ2-1, with D tentatively TRBD2 (6 bases). Germline CDR1 and CDR2: SGHKS and YYEKEE (reference sequence). This CDR3 contains 16 residues. The V end lost 1 base, the J end lost 2 bases, and 13 bases lay between the germline ends. The CDR3: CASSLSGRGTYNEQFF. In nucleotides, the CDR3 is TGTGCCAGCAGCTTGTCGGGGCGGGGCACCTACAATGAGCAGTTCTTC.

This chain uses TRBV3-1 (or the pseudogene TRBV3-2) with TRBJ2-1, with unresolved D. Germline V CDR1 and CDR2: LGHDT, YNNKEL (reference sequence). The CDR3 runs to 17 residues. V shed 0 bases and J shed 1 base, with 13 bases lying between them. This CDR3 is CASSQDIRRSSYNEQFF. For the CDR3, the DNA is TGTGCCAGCAGCCAAGATATTCGGCGGAGTTCCTACAATGAGCAGTTCTTC.

The chain uses TRBV18 and TRBJ2-3, with TRBD2 matching 9 bases. J was trimmed by 2 bases and V by 3 bases; bases with no gene match: 9. CDR1 is KGHSH, CDR2 LQKENI, per germline. The CDR3 length is 17 residues. The CDR3 loop is CASSPVAGGRVTDTQYF. In DNA form, the CDR3 reads TGTGCCAGCTCACCGGTCGCGGGGGGGCGAGTCACAGATACGCAGTATTTT.

The V call is TRBV2, the J call TRBJ1-2; TRBD1 aligns across 7 bases. Trimming removed 2 bases from V and 0 bases from J; junction bases left unmatched: 3. The CDR3 covers 15 residues. Germline V gene data show CDR1 as SNHLY and CDR2 as FYNNEI. CDR3 DNA: TGTGCCAGCAGTGAACAGGGGGGAGCTAACTATGGCTACACCTTC. Translating gives CASSEQGGANYGYTF.

The chain employs TRBV3-1 (or the pseudogene TRBV3-2) and TRBJ2-7; D is uncertain. Looked up from germline, CDR1 is LGHDT and CDR2 is YNNKEL (reference sequence). This CDR3 has 16 residues. Trimming cost V 0 bases and J 0 bases, with 12 bases left between them. CDR3: CASSQESRRNSYEQYF. The CDR3 nucleotides are TGTGCCAGCAGCCAAGAGTCCAGGCGCAACTCCTACGAGCAGTACTTC.

The genes are TRBV5-1 and TRBJ2-3; 14 bases line up with TRBD2. Germline V CDR1 and CDR2: SGHRS, YFSETQ. Unmatched junction bases numbered 24, after V lost 4 bases and J lost 5 bases. The CDR3 extends over 22 amino acids. CDR3 sequence: CASSIVPGLAGVPTRTLDTQYF. As DNA, the CDR3 is TGCGCCAGCAGCATCGTCCCGGGACTAGCGGGGGTACCTACCCGAACTTTAGATACGCAGTATTTT. Full variable domain (outside the CDR3, taken from reference TRBV5-1 and TRBJ2-3): KAGVTQTPRYLIKTRGQQVTLSCSPISGHRSVSWYQQTPGQGLQFLFEYFSETQRNKGNFPGRFSGRQFSNSRSEMNVSTLELGDSALYLCASSIVPGLAGVPTRTLDTQYFGPGTRLTVL.

The V gene is TRBV30, the J gene TRBJ2-5; 7 nucleotides agree with TRBD1. V lost 1 base and J lost 4; bases outside the gene matches: 3. Germline CDR1 reads GTSNPN; CDR2 reads SVGIG (reference sequence). The CDR3 totals 13 residues. The CDR3 sequence is CAWSANRGETQYF. The CDR3 DNA follows: TGTGCCTGGAGTGCCAACAGGGGAGAGACCCAGTACTTC.

The chain is built from TRBV18 and TRBJ2-7; D call uncertain. Trimming left V 3 bases short and J 3 bases short, with 12 bases between. CDR1 and CDR2 (germline): KGHSH, LQKENI. CDR3 length: 14 amino acids. The CDR3 loop reads CASSPSGESYEQYF. CDR3 in DNA: TGTGCCAGCTCACCTTCGGGTGAGAGCTACGAGCAGTACTTC.